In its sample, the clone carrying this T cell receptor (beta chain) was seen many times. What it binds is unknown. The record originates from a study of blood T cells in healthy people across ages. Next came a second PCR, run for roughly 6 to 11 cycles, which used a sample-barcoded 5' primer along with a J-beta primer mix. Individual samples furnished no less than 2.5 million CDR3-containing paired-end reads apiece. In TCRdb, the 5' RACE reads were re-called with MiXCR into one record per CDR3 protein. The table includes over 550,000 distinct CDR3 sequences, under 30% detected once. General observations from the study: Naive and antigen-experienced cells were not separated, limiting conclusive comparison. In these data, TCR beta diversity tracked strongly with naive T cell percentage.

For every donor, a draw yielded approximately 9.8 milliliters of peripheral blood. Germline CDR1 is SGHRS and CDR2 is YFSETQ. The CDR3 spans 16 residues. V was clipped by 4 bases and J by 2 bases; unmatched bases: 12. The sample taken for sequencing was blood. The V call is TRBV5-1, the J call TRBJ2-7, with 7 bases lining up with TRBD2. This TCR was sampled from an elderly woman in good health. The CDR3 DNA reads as TGCGCCAGCAGCCCAATGACCGGGGGGACCACCTACGAGCAGTACTTC. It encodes CASSPMTGGTTYEQYF.